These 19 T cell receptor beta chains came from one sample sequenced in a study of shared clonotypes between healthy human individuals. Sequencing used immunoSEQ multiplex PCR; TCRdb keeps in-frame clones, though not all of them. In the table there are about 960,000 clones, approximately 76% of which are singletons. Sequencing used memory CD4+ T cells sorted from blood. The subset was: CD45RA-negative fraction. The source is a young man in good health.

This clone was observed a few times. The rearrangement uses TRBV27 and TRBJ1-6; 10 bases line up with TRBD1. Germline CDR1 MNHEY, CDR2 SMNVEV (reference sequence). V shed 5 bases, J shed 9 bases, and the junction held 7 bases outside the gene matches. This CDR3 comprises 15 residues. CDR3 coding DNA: TGTGCCAGCAGTCTCTCGGGACAGGGGCCTTCACCCCTCCACTTT. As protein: CASSLSGQGPSPLHF.

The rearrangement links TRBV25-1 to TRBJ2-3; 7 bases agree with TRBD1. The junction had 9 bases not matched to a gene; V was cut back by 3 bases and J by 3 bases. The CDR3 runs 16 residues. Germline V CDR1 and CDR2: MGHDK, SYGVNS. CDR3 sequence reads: CASSDLQGWGTDTQYF. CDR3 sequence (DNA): TGTGCCAGCAGTGACCTACAGGGGTGGGGGACAGATACGCAGTATTTT.

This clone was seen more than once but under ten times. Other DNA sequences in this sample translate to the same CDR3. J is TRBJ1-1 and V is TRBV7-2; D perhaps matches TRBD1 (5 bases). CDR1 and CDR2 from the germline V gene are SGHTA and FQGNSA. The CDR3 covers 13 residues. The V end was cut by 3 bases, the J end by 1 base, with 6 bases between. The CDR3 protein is CASSLGENTEAFF. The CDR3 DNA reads TGTGCCAGCAGCTTGGGGGAGAACACTGAAGCTTTCTTT.

The CDR3 region has the DNA TGTGCCAGCAGGGTGGGGCTCAATCAGCCCCAGCATTTT. It specifies CASRVGLNQPQHF. V and J are TRBV6-1 and TRBJ1-5; possibly TRBD1 for D (5 bases). V was clipped by 6 bases and J by 3 bases, with 9 bases between them. The CDR3 sequence is 13 residues long. Per germline, CDR1 MNHNS and CDR2 SASEGT.

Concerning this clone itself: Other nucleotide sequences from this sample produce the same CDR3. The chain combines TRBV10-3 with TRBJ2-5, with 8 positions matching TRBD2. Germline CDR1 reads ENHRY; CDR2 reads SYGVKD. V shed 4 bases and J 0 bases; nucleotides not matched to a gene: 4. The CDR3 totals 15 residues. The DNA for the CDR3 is TGTGCCATCAGTGTGGGTAGCGGGAACCAAGAGACCCAGTACTTC. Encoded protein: CAISVGSGNQETQYF.

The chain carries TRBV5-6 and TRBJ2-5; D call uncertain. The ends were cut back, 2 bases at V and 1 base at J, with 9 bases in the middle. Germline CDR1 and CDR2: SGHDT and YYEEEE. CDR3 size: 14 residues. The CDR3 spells CASSLVAVQETQYF. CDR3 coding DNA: TGTGCCAGCAGCTTAGTGGCAGTCCAAGAGACCCAGTACTTC.

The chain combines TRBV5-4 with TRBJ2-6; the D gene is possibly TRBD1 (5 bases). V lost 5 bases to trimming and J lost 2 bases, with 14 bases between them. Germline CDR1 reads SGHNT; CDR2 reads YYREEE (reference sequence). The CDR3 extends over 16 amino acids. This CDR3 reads CASRPVGRAGANVLTF. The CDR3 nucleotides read TGTGCCAGCAGACCCGTCGGCAGGGCTGGGGCCAACGTCCTGACTTTC.

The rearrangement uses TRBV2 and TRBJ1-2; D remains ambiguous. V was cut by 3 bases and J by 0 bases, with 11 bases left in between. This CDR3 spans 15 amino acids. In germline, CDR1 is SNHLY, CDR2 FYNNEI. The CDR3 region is CASSDEGGSNYGYTF. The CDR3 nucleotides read TGTGCCAGCAGTGACGAGGGAGGTTCTAACTATGGCTACACCTTC.

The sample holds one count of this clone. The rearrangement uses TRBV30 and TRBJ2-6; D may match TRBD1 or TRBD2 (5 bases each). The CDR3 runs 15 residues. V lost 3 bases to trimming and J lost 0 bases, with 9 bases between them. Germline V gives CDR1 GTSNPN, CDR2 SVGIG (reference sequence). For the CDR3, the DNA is TGTGCCTGGAGCCTGGGACGCTCTGGGGCCAACGTCCTGACTTTC. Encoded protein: CAWSLGRSGANVLTF.

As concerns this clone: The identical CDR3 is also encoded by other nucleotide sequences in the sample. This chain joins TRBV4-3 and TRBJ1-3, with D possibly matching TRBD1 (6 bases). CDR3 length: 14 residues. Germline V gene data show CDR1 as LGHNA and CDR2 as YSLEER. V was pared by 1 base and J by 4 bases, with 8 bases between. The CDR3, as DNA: TGCGCCAGCAGCCAAGGGGGACAAGGAAACACCATATATTTT. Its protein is CASSQGGQGNTIYF.

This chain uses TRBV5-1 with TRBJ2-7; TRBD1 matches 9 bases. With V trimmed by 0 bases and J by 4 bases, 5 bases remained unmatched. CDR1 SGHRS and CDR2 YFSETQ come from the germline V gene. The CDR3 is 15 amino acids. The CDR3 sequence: CASSLGPGQGYEQYF. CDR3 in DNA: TGCGCCAGCAGCTTGGGCCCGGGACAGGGATACGAGCAGTACTTC.

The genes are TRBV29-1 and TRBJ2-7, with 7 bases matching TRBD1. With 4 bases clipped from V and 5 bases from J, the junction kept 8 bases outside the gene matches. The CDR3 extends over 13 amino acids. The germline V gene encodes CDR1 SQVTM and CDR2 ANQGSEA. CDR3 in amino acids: CSVVPPTGNEQYF. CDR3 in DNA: TGCAGCGTTGTCCCTCCGACAGGGAACGAGCAGTACTTC.

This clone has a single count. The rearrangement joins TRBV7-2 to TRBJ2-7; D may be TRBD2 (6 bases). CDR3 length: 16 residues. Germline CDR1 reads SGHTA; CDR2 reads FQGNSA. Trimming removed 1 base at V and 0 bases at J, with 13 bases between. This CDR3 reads CASSLVMAGSSYEQYF. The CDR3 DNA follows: TGTGCCAGCAGCTTAGTGATGGCGGGATCCTCCTACGAGCAGTACTTC.

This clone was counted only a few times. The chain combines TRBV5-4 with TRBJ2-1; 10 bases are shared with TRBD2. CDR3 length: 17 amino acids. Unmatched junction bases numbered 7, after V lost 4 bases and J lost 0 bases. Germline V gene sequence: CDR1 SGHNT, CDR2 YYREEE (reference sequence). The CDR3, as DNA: TGTGCCAGCAGCGATGGACTAGCGGTTAGCTCCTACAATGAGCAGTTCTTC. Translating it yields CASSDGLAVSSYNEQFF.

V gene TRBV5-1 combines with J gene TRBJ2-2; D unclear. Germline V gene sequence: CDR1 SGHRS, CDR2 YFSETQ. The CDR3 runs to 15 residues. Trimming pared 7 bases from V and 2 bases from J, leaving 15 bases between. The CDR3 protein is CASSKVQANTGELFF. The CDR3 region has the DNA TGCGCCAGCTCTAAGGTGCAGGCAAACACCGGGGAGCTGTTTTTT.

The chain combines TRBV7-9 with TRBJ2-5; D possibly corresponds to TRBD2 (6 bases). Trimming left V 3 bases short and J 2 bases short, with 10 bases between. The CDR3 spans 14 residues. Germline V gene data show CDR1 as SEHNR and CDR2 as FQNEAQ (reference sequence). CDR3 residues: CASSLGRLQETQYF. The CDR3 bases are TGTGCCAGCAGCTTGGGGAGGCTACAAGAGACCCAGTACTTC.

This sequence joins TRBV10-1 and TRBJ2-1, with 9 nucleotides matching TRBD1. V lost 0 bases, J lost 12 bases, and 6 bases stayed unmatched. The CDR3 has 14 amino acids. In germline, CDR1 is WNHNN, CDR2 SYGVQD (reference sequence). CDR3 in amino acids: CASSESGTGTSQFF. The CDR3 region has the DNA TGCGCCAGCAGTGAGTCGGGGACAGGGACCTCGCAGTTCTTC.

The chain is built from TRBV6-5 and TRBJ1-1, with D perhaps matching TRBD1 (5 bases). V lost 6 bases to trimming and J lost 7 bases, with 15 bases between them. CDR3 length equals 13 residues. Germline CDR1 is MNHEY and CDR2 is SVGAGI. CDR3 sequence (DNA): TGTGCCAGCAGCAACGGACACGCCCGTGAAGCTTTCTTT. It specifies CASSNGHAREAFF.

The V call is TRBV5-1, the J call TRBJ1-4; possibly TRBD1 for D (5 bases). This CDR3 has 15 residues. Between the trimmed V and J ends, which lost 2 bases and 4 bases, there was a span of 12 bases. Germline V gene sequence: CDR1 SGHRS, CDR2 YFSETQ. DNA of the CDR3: TGCGCCAGCAGCTTTACGGGGACCCTTAATGAAAAACTGTTTTTT. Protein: CASSFTGTLNEKLFF.